Each of the 28 T cell receptor beta chains below was sequenced from the same sample in a study of control samples from healthy donors and cancer patients. The table came from immunoSEQ multiplex PCR; TCRdb's copy has only in-frame clones and leaves some out. In total, the table holds fewer than 250,000 clones. Sequenced sample: blood. The origin of the receptors is a woman aged 25 to 39 in good health.

The chain links TRBV2 to TRBJ1-1, with a weak D call TRBD1 (6 bases). CDR3 length: 13 amino acids. Trimming removed 7 bases from V and 1 base from J, with 10 bases in between. Germline V gene data show CDR1 as SNHLY and CDR2 as FYNNEI. The CDR3 reads CASKRGGNTEAFF. In DNA, the CDR3 is TGTGCCAGCAAAAGGGGGGGGAACACTGAAGCTTTCTTT.

The chain has TRBV6-5 and TRBJ2-5; weak D call: TRBD2 (5 bases). Per the germline V gene, CDR1 is MNHEY and CDR2 is SVGAGI. The CDR3 spans 12 residues. V lost 6 bases, J lost 1 base, and 6 bases lay in between. CDR3 sequence (DNA): TGTGCCAGCAGAGCGGTCCAAGAGACCCAGTACTTC. Protein: CASRAVQETQYF.

V usage is TRBV7-3 and J usage is TRBJ1-6, with D maybe TRBD1 (5 bases). The germline V gene encodes CDR1 SGHTA and CDR2 FQGTGA. This CDR3 spans 16 amino acids. Trimming left V 0 bases short and J 7 bases short, with 13 bases between. CDR3 loop: CASSLTARGTNSPLHF. The CDR3 nucleotides read TGTGCCAGCAGCTTAACAGCGCGGGGCACCAATTCACCCCTCCACTTT.

The chain carries TRBV3-1 (or the pseudogene TRBV3-2) and TRBJ2-5, with 15 bases that match TRBD2. Trimming took 4 bases from V and 7 from J; bases not matched to a gene: 4. There are 15 residues in the CDR3. The V gene's germline CDR1 is LGHDT and CDR2 YNNKEL (reference sequence). The CDR3: CASSLGTSGGRTQYF. The DNA of the CDR3 is TGTGCCAGCAGCCTCGGGACTAGCGGGGGGAGGACCCAGTACTTC.

The chain employs TRBV14 and TRBJ2-5, with unresolved D. Deletions cut 1 base from V and 0 bases from J, with 9 bases between. CDR1 is SGHDN, CDR2 FVKESK, per germline. CDR3 size: 15 residues. The CDR3 sequence is CASSQGTVYQETQYF. CDR3 DNA: TGTGCCAGCAGCCAAGGGACGGTGTACCAAGAGACCCAGTACTTC. Complete variable domain (other parts from reference TRBV14 and TRBJ2-5): EAGVTQFPSHSVIEKGQTVTLRCDPISGHDNLYWYRRVMGKEIKFLLHFVKESKQDESGMPNNRFLAERTGGTYSTLKVQPAELEDSGVYFCASSQGTVYQETQYFGPGTRLLVL.

The chain combines TRBV4-2 with TRBJ1-4, with TRBD1 matching over 9 bases. CDR1 is LGHNA, CDR2 YNFKEQ, per germline. There are 15 residues in the CDR3. V lost 4 bases, J lost 8 bases, and 8 bases stayed unmatched. CDR3: CASSPLWDREEKLFF. The CDR3, as DNA: TGTGCCAGCAGCCCCTTATGGGACAGGGAAGAAAAACTGTTTTTT.

This chain joins TRBV5-4 and TRBJ1-1; 7 bases agree with TRBD1. CDR1 is SGHNT, CDR2 YYREEE, per germline (reference sequence). V lost 0 bases and J lost 0; bases outside the gene matches: 11. This CDR3 region has 18 residues. CDR3 amino acids: CASSLGGTAIAMNTEAFF. The CDR3 DNA is TGTGCCAGCAGCTTGGGGGGGACAGCGATTGCCATGAACACTGAAGCTTTCTTT.

The chain has TRBV19 and TRBJ2-2; a possible D gene is TRBD1 (5 bases). The CDR3 is made up of 16 amino acids. V gave up 7 bases and J gave up 6 bases, with 21 bases separating them. The germline V gene has CDR1 LNHDA and CDR2 SQIVND (reference sequence). CDR3 residues: CASNVRWGRGSGELFF. CDR3 sequence (DNA): TGTGCCAGTAACGTTCGTTGGGGCCGAGGTTCCGGGGAGCTGTTTTTT.

The chain combines TRBV2 with TRBJ1-1; tentatively, D is TRBD1 (5 bases). V dropped 4 bases and J dropped 1 base, with 10 bases sitting between them. The CDR3 is made up of 14 amino acids. Germline CDR1 reads SNHLY; CDR2 reads FYNNEI. DNA of the CDR3: TGTGCCAGCAGTGTGCACGGGACGAACACTGAAGCTTTCTTT. Its protein is CASSVHGTNTEAFF.

The chain is built from TRBV7-9 and TRBJ1-4, with TRBD1 matching over 9 bases. J gave up 7 bases and V 5 bases, and 11 bases lay outside the gene matches. The CDR3 consists of 16 residues. Germline V lookup: CDR1 SEHNR, CDR2 FQNEAQ (reference sequence). The CDR3 loop is CASSPKHGTGFEKLFF. The DNA for the CDR3 is TGTGCCAGCAGCCCGAAGCACGGGACAGGGTTTGAAAAACTGTTTTTT.

This sequence joins TRBV2 and TRBJ2-5; TRBD2 agrees at 14 bases. Germline V gene sequence: CDR1 SNHLY, CDR2 FYNNEI. The CDR3 has 14 residues. Losses at the gene ends were 7 bases for V and 6 bases for J; bases not matched to a gene: 4. CDR3 amino acids: CASTRTSGGQTQYF. DNA for the CDR3: TGTGCCAGCACCCGGACTAGCGGGGGGCAGACCCAGTACTTC.

This sequence joins TRBV5-6 and TRBJ2-3; 12 nucleotides line up with TRBD2. The V and J ends lost 5 bases and 3 bases, in that order; junction bases with no gene match: 7. This CDR3 comprises 16 residues. The germline V gene encodes CDR1 SGHDT and CDR2 YYEEEE. The CDR3 DNA reads TGTGCCAGCAGATCTCTAGCGGGGGGGACAACAGATACGCAGTATTTT. Translating gives CASRSLAGGTTDTQYF.

The chain employs TRBV9 and TRBJ2-3; D is uncertain. The V gene lost 4 bases and the J gene lost 5 bases, with 17 bases spanning the gap. The CDR3 covers 15 residues. From germline, CDR1 is SGDLS and CDR2 YYNGEE. The CDR3 nucleotides are TGTGCCAGCAGCTTCCGGGCCCGCATTCTAGATACGCAGTATTTT. It yields the protein CASSFRARILDTQYF.

The chain couples TRBV6-5 to TRBJ2-1; D not resolved. The V and J ends lost 8 bases and 0 bases respectively, with 11 bases between them. Germline CDR1 and CDR2: MNHEY and SVGAGI. This CDR3 is 14 amino acids long. The CDR3 region is CASDPASSYNEQFF. DNA of the CDR3: TGTGCCAGCGACCCAGCCAGCTCCTACAATGAGCAGTTCTTC.

V usage is TRBV28 and J usage is TRBJ2-5; 8 nucleotides agree with TRBD2. The CDR3 covers 14 residues. CDR1 is MDHEN and CDR2 is SYDVKM in the germline V gene. V lost 7 bases, J lost 2 bases, and 6 bases stayed unmatched. The CDR3 loop is CASKDSGAQETQYF. DNA of the CDR3: TGTGCCAGCAAGGATAGCGGGGCTCAAGAGACCCAGTACTTC.

The chain joins TRBV5-4 to TRBJ2-3; TRBD1 matches at 8 bases. Germline assignment: CDR1 SGHNT and CDR2 YYREEE (reference sequence). V shed 5 bases and J 3 bases; nucleotides not matched to a gene: 5. CDR3 size: 14 residues. The CDR3 coding sequence is TGTGCCAGCAGTAGCGGACAGGGTACAGATACGCAGTATTTT. Protein product: CASSSGQGTDTQYF.

The chain is built from TRBV7-2 and TRBJ2-5; D is ambiguous. This CDR3 has 14 amino acids. Germline lookup yields CDR1 SGHTA and CDR2 FQGNSA. V lost 1 base to trimming and J lost 1 base, with 7 bases between them. In DNA, the CDR3 is TGTGCCAGCAGCTTAGGGTGGGCCCAAGAGACCCAGTACTTC. Its protein product is CASSLGWAQETQYF.

This sequence joins TRBV3-1 (or the pseudogene TRBV3-2) and TRBJ2-4, with D unclear. The germline V and J ends were trimmed by 0 bases and 9 bases, with 6 bases remaining between them. From germline, CDR1 is LGHDT and CDR2 YNNKEL (reference sequence). The CDR3 is made up of 12 amino acids. Written as DNA, the CDR3 is TGTGCCAGCAGCCAAGATCTGCGCATTCAGTACTTC. Amino acids: CASSQDLRIQYF.

The CDR3 sequence is CASSLQGTLVYEQYF. In DNA, the CDR3 is TGTGCCAGCAGTTTACAGGGGACACTAGTCTACGAGCAGTACTTC. The chain has TRBV27 and TRBJ2-7; D possibly corresponds to TRBD1 (6 bases). CDR3 length: 15 amino acids. The germline CDR1 and CDR2 sequences are MNHEY and SMNVEV (reference sequence). V was trimmed by 2 bases and J by 3 bases, leaving 14 bases between them.

The chain has TRBV7-9 and TRBJ2-7; D gene unclear. Germline assignment: CDR1 SEHNR and CDR2 FQNEAQ (reference sequence). The V end lost 5 bases, the J end lost 3 bases, and 11 bases lay between the germline ends. The CDR3 totals 13 residues. CDR3: CASSGSRSYEQYF. The CDR3 nucleotides are TGTGCCAGCAGCGGCAGCAGGAGCTACGAGCAGTACTTC.

The chain uses TRBV27 and TRBJ2-2, with D hard to call. The CDR3 is 13 residues long. The V gene lost 3 bases and the J gene lost 4 bases, with 6 bases spanning the gap. The germline V gene has CDR1 MNHEY and CDR2 SMNVEV (reference sequence). The CDR3 region has the DNA TGTGCCAGCAGTTTGGTAGTCACCGGGGAGCTGTTTTTT. This codes for CASSLVVTGELFF.

The J gene is TRBJ2-2, the V gene TRBV7-8, with 8 bases identical to TRBD1. The CDR3 is made up of 16 amino acids. CDR1 is SGHVS, CDR2 FQNEAQ, per germline. After removal of 5 bases from V and 2 bases from J, the junction contained 7 bases not matched to a gene. This CDR3 reads CASSPPAGGNTGELFF. The CDR3 coding sequence is TGTGCCAGCAGCCCCCCAGCAGGGGGCAACACCGGGGAGCTGTTTTTT.

The CDR3 coding sequence is TGTGCCAGCAGCTTAGAAGGTTGGGACAGGGCGAACACCGGGGAGCTGTTTTTT. Its protein product is CASSLEGWDRANTGELFF. The chain recombines TRBV7-2 with TRBJ2-2; 9 bases align to TRBD1. CDR1 is SGHTA, CDR2 FQGNSA, per germline. CDR3 length: 18 residues. V trimming: 1 base; J trimming: 0 bases; junction bases outside the gene matches: 6.

The gene calls are TRBV4-2 and TRBJ1-2, with unresolved D. The CDR3 is made up of 15 amino acids. Germline-derived CDR1 and CDR2 are LGHNA and YNFKEQ. Deletions cut 3 bases from V and 4 bases from J, with 15 bases between. CDR3 DNA sequence: TGTGCCAGCAGCCAGTATTTCACCCCGTTCTATGGCTACACCTTC. Translated: CASSQYFTPFYGYTF.

The chain carries TRBV18 and TRBJ1-4; TRBD1 might be the D (5 bases). The V end was cut by 0 bases, the J end by 7 bases, with 12 bases between. The CDR3 is made up of 15 amino acids. Germline V gene sequence: CDR1 KGHSH, CDR2 LQKENI. Here the CDR3 reads CASSPPGRRGEKLFF. CDR3 in DNA: TGTGCCAGCTCACCACCAGGACGAAGGGGTGAAAAACTGTTTTTT.

The chain employs TRBV18 and TRBJ1-1; 10 bases align to TRBD1. J gave up 3 bases and V 1 base, and 17 bases lay outside the gene matches. The germline V gene encodes CDR1 KGHSH and CDR2 LQKENI. This CDR3 is built from 20 residues. The CDR3 region is CASSPLVVKGQGGWYTEAFF. The CDR3 DNA follows: TGTGCCAGCTCACCACTCGTGGTTAAAGGACAGGGGGGTTGGTACACTGAAGCTTTCTTT. The whole variable domain, filled in from reference TRBV18 and TRBJ1-1, reads NAGVMQNPRHLVRRRGQEARLRCSPMKGHSHVYWYRQLPEEGLKFMVYLQKENIIDESGMPKERFSAEFPKEGPSILRIQQVVRGDSAAYFCASSPLVVKGQGGWYTEAFFGQGTRLTVV.

The gene calls are TRBV6-5 and TRBJ1-5; tentative D call: TRBD1 (5 bases). This CDR3 is 13 amino acids long. Germline V gene sequence: CDR1 MNHEY, CDR2 SVGAGI. V was trimmed by 6 bases and J by 6 bases, leaving 12 bases between them. The CDR3 loop reads CASSVTQGQPQHF. Here the CDR3 DNA reads TGTGCCAGCAGCGTAACCCAGGGTCAGCCCCAGCATTTT.

This chain joins TRBV6-2 or TRBV6-3 and TRBJ1-2, with D possibly matching TRBD1 (5 bases). Trimming removed 4 bases from V and 4 bases from J, with 16 bases in between. Germline V gives CDR1 MNHEY, CDR2 SVGEGT. The CDR3 covers 15 residues. Written as DNA, the CDR3 is TGTGCCAGCAGTTCAAGGGGCGCTCCCGTCTATGGCTACACCTTC. This encodes CASSSRGAPVYGYTF.